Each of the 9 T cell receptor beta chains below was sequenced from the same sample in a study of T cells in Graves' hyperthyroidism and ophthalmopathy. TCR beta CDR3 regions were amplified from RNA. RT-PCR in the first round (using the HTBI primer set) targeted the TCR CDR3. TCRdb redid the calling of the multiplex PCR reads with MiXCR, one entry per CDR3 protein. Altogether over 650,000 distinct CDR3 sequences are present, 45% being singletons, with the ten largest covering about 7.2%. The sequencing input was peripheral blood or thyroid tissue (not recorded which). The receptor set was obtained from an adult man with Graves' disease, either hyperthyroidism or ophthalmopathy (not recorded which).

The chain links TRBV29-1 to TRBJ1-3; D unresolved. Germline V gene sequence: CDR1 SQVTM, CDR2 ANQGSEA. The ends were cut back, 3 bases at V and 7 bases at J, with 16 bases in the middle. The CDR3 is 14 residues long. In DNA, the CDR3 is TGCAGCGTTGAGGCGGGGTTTGGGATGAACACCATATATTTT. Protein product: CSVEAGFGMNTIYF.

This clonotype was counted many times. In DNA form, the CDR3 reads TGTGCCAGTAGTGAGCGGGAACGCGAGCAGTACTTC. This codes for CASSEREREQYF. V and J are TRBV19 and TRBJ2-7, with TRBD2 matching 7 bases. The junction had 4 bases not matched to a gene; V was cut back by 5 bases and J by 6 bases. The CDR3 covers 12 residues. Looked up from germline, CDR1 is LNHDA and CDR2 is SQIVND (reference sequence). The full variable domain, its missing parts supplied by reference TRBV19 and TRBJ2-7, is DGGITQSPKYLFRKEGQNVTLSCEQNLNHDAMYWYRQDPGQGLRLIYYSQIVNDFQKGDIAEGYSVSREKKESFPLTVTSAQKNPTAFYLCASSEREREQYFGPGTRLTVT.

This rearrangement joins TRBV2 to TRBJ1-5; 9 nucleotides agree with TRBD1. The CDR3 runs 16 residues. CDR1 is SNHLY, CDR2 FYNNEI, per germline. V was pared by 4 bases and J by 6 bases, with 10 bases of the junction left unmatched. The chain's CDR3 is CASSVGRDRVFQPQHF. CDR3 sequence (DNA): TGTGCCAGCAGTGTCGGGCGGGACAGGGTTTTTCAGCCCCAGCATTTT.

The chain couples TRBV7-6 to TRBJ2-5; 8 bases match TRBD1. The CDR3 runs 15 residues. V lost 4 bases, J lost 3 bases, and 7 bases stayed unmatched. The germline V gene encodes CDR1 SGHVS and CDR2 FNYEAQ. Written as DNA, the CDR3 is TGTGCCAGCAGCTCGCGACAGGGGCGGAAAGAGACCCAGTACTTC. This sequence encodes CASSSRQGRKETQYF.

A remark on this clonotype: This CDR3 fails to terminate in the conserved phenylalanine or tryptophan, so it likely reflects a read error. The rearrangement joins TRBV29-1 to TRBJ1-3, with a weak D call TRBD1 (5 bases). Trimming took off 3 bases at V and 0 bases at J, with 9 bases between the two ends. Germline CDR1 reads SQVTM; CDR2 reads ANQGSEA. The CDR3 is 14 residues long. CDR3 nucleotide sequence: TGCAGCGTTGATGGGGCCGACTCTGGAAACACCATATATTCT. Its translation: CSVDGADSGNTIYS.

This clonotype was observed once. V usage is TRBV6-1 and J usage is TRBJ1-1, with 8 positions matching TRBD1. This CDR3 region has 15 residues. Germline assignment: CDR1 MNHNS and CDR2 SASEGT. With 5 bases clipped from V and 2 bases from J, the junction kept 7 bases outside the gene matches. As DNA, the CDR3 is TGTGCCAGCAGTAGAAGACAGGGGAAAAACACTGAAGCTTTCTTT. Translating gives CASSRRQGKNTEAFF.

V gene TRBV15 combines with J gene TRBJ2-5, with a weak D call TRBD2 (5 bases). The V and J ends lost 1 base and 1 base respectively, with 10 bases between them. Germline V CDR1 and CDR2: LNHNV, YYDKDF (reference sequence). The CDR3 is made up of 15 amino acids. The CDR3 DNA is TGTGCCACCAGCAGAGGGGGAGTGGGCCAAGAGACCCAGTACTTC. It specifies CATSRGGVGQETQYF.

CDR3 loop: CSAIPDSNTEAFF. The CDR3 nucleotides are TGCAGTGCTATTCCGGACTCGAACACTGAAGCTTTCTTT. This rearrangement joins TRBV20-1 to TRBJ1-1; D is ambiguous. The germline CDR1 and CDR2 sequences are DFQATT and SNEGSKA (reference sequence). The V and J ends lost 4 bases and 1 base respectively, with 10 bases between them. There are 13 residues in the CDR3.

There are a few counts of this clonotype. This CDR3 reads CSARQGARNQPQHF. In DNA form, the CDR3 reads TGCAGTGCCAGACAGGGGGCACGCAATCAGCCCCAGCATTTT. This chain joins TRBV20-1 and TRBJ1-5; 10 bases line up with TRBD1. J gave up 2 bases and V 6 bases, and 4 bases lay outside the gene matches. Germline V gives CDR1 DFQATT, CDR2 SNEGSKA (reference sequence). This CDR3 has 14 amino acids.